The T cell receptor (beta chain) described here comes from a study of blood T cell repertoires in COVID-19 (dated by TCRdb to 2020 to 2022). In terms of the full investigation: Collaborator samples came from the United States, Italy and Spain and covered acute and convalescent phases of COVID-19. HLA class I and class II types, where available, came from metadata supplied by the sample provider rather than from assay-based typing. Deeply sampled blood TCRbeta repertoires from subjects exposed to, actively infected with, or recovered from COVID-19 were included in the dataset. The repertoires were made available in a free public database intended to serve as a resource for research on the immune response to SARS-CoV-2. Samples were obtained from the ongoing ImmuneRACE study (first 160 participants) and from 1,200 or so subjects provided by 6 global collaborators. The prospective study material was composed of cDNA or gDNA derived from T cells, B-cell-depleted T cells, or PBMCs. Nearly every sample came with metadata listing a de-identified subject ID, COVID-19 status, age in years and sex.

General findings and caveats noted by the study authors: The amount of clinical and demographic metadata varied by source and participant and was provided uncurated.

Whole blood was collected in K2EDTA tubes by collaborating institutions according to the institutions' own protocols. For TCRbeta analysis, collaborator samples were shipped as frozen whole blood, as isolated PBMCs, or as DNA extracted from either sample type. This clone was picked up one time. The antigen it binds to is not known. No base qualities exist here, and no much larger clone lies one base off it. Measured from the cysteine to the phenylalanine, the CDR3 is 17 residues long. Just the 51-base CDR3 DNA is kept, in frame starting at base 1. Between the V and J ends, shortened by 0 bases and 6 bases respectively, the junction contains 19 bases. TCRbeta CDR3 regions were amplified from genomic DNA using the immunoSEQ Assay, a bias-controlled multiplex PCR. The published analysis was carried out like this. Within the assay, amplification of reference gene primers was used to estimate how many nucleated cells each sample contained. Sequence reads were collapsed and filtered to measure the absolute abundance of every unique TCRbeta CDR3 rearrangement. For each sample, productive Simpson clonality was calculated as the square root of Simpson's diversity index over productive rearrangements. TCRdb carries this immuneACCESS record with in-frame sequences only. Its versions omit some clonotypes, under half of them owing to an unresolved V gene in the studies checked, with the rest unexplained. Clone size and V and J calls were adopted from that table, with D and trimming inferred from the DNA. A total of approximately 190,000 clones appear in this sample, around 77% of them only once. The ten top clones hold 17% of the sample.

The sequence links TRBV5-3 to TRBJ2-1, with a weak D call of TRBD2 (6 bases match). TRBV5-3 is identified as an open reading frame with a role that is uncertain. Sequencing was done on a sample of peripheral blood. This clonotype was sampled from a man aged 55 to 69 with active or convalescent COVID-19. The DNA reads TGTGCCAGAAGCTTGGGTCGGCGGGAAGTCGCACTCAATGAGCAGTTCTTC. Its protein reads: CARSLGRREVALNEQFF.